The text below deals with one TCR beta chain. Its antigen is undetermined. A multiplex PCR was run with 60 Vbeta primers and 13 Jbeta primers. The protocol was immunoSEQ multiplex PCR, while the TCRdb copy is restricted to in-frame clones and leaves out a portion. In the table there are about 180,000 clones, 70% to 85% of which are singletons. These data originate in a study of cytomegalovirus exposure and HLA in healthy donors. This CDR3 contains 16 residues. Trimming cost V 4 bases and J 5 bases; bases outside gene matches: 11. Germline CDR1 and CDR2: SGHAT and FQNNGV. Findings and caveats of the study: Sequencing likely caused a cluster of highly shared sequence variants.

The sequencing sample was made of PBMCs. The source is a man younger than 35 in good health and CMV-seronegative. The chain is built from TRBV11-2 and TRBJ1-2; 9 positions match TRBD1. The CDR3 here is CASSSGPGQGMYGYTF. The CDR3 region has the DNA TGTGCCAGCAGCTCGGGTCCGGGACAGGGAATGTATGGCTACACCTTC.